The next 10 T cell receptor beta chains were all read from a single sample in a study of CD8+CD57+ T cells in acquired aplastic anemia. An expansion of CD8+CD57+ cells by flow cytometry had been shown in patients chosen for sequencing. The use of genomic DNA as template underpinned the TCR beta VDJ and CDR3 profiling. TCRdb re-derived calls from the reads in MiXCR, one entry per CDR3 protein. The table records 150,000 to 200,000 distinct CDR3 sequences, 47% of them present only once. Sequencing used sorted CD4+, CD8+, or CD8+CD57+ T cells (not recorded which) from PBMCs. These receptors all stem from a human donor with aplastic anemia.

The CDR3 DNA is TGCGCCAGCAGTGAGAGGACGGATACCTACGAGCAGTACTTC. As protein: CASSERTDTYEQYF. The chain recombines TRBV10-2 with TRBJ2-7, with D uncertain. Trimming took off 2 bases at V and 2 bases at J, with 10 bases between the two ends. Germline V gene data show CDR1 as WSHSY and CDR2 as SAAADI. The CDR3 has 14 amino acids.

This chain links TRBV19 with TRBJ1-1; 9 bases are shared with TRBD1. This CDR3 spans 15 amino acids. With 10 bases clipped from V and 6 bases from J, the junction kept 15 bases outside the gene matches. In germline, CDR1 is LNHDA, CDR2 SQIVND (reference sequence). The CDR3 region is CATRDRVSSSAEAFF. The CDR3 DNA sequence: TGTGCCACTCGGGACAGGGTTTCTTCCAGCGCTGAAGCTTTCTTT.

This chain uses TRBV20-1 with TRBJ2-6; no definite D call. The CDR3 totals 14 residues. Trimming stripped 6 bases from V and 0 bases from J, with 9 bases between. The germline CDR1 and CDR2 sequences are DFQATT and SNEGSKA (reference sequence). The CDR3 nucleotides read TGCAGTGCGCGAACAGCCTCTGGGGCCAACGTCCTGACTTTC. Translated: CSARTASGANVLTF.

The sample holds a few counts of this clonotype. This clone may be a read error of a much larger clone one base away. The V gene is TRBV10-3, the J gene TRBJ1-6; 7 positions match TRBD1. J was trimmed by 11 bases and V by 10 bases; bases with no gene match: 14. The CDR3 sequence is 14 residues long. Looked up from germline, CDR1 is ENHRY and CDR2 is SYGVKD. CDR3 amino acids: CASSPTGNAPPLHF. CDR3 bases: TGTGCCAGCAGCCCGACAGGGAATGCTCCACCCCTCCACTTT.

The V call is TRBV10-3, the J call TRBJ2-7; 15 bases fit TRBD2. The CDR3 extends over 18 amino acids. Germline CDR1 is ENHRY and CDR2 is SYGVKD. The trim removed 4 bases at V and 4 bases at J, leaving 11 bases unmatched. The CDR3 region has the DNA TGTGCCATCAGTGGTGTGTGGACTAGCGGGGGGGCCCCTTACGAGCAGTACTTC. The encoded protein is CAISGVWTSGGAPYEQYF.

This clonotype was seen only a few times. The rearrangement uses TRBV2 and TRBJ2-5; D is possibly TRBD2 (6 bases). Trimming took 6 bases from V and 8 from J, leaving 19 bases between them. The CDR3 sequence is 14 residues long. From germline, CDR1 is SNHLY and CDR2 FYNNEI. The DNA of the CDR3 is TGTGCCAGCAGCCAAATAGCGGACCAAGTTACCCAGTACTTC. Residues: CASSQIADQVTQYF.

This clonotype was seen only once. The CDR3 nucleotides read TGTGCCAGCACCGAGCGGGACCACGAGCAGTACTTC. This translates into CASTERDHEQYF. The chain links TRBV2 to TRBJ2-7, with TRBD2 matching 7 bases. Germline V lookup: CDR1 SNHLY, CDR2 FYNNEI. The length of the CDR3 is 12 residues. Trimming took 7 bases from V and 5 from J; bases not matched to a gene: 5. Complete variable domain (other parts from reference TRBV2 and TRBJ2-7): EPEVTQTPSHQVTQMGQEVILRCVPISNHLYFYWYRQILGQKVEFLVSFYNNEISEKSEIFDDQFSVERPDGSNFTLKIRSTKLEDSAMYFCASTERDHEQYFGPGTRLTVT.

This clonotype was picked up one time. V and J are TRBV10-3 and TRBJ2-7; TRBD1 might be the D (5 bases). CDR1 and CDR2 from the germline V gene are ENHRY and SYGVKD. V was clipped by 7 bases and J by 0 bases, with 10 bases between them. The length of the CDR3 is 13 residues. DNA of the CDR3: TGTGCCATCAAGGACATAAACTCCTACGAGCAGTACTTC. Protein: CAIKDINSYEQYF.

This chain connects TRBV25-1 to TRBJ1-1; possible D gene TRBD1, 5 bases. This CDR3 contains 12 residues. Looked up from germline, CDR1 is MGHDK and CDR2 is SYGVNS. Between the trimmed V and J ends, which lost 7 bases and 3 bases, there was a span of 9 bases. Here the CDR3 DNA reads TGTGCCAGCAAGGGGACTTACACTGAAGCTTTCTTT. It is translated as CASKGTYTEAFF.

This chain uses TRBV29-1 with TRBJ2-1; 12 bases agree with TRBD2. Germline V gene lookup returns CDR1 SQVTM and CDR2 ANQGSEA. V lost 6 bases, J lost 5 bases, and 8 bases stayed unmatched. The CDR3 has 15 residues. The CDR3 is CSVGPSGRADNEQFF. In nucleotides, the CDR3 is TGCAGCGTGGGGCCTAGCGGGAGGGCGGACAATGAGCAGTTCTTC.